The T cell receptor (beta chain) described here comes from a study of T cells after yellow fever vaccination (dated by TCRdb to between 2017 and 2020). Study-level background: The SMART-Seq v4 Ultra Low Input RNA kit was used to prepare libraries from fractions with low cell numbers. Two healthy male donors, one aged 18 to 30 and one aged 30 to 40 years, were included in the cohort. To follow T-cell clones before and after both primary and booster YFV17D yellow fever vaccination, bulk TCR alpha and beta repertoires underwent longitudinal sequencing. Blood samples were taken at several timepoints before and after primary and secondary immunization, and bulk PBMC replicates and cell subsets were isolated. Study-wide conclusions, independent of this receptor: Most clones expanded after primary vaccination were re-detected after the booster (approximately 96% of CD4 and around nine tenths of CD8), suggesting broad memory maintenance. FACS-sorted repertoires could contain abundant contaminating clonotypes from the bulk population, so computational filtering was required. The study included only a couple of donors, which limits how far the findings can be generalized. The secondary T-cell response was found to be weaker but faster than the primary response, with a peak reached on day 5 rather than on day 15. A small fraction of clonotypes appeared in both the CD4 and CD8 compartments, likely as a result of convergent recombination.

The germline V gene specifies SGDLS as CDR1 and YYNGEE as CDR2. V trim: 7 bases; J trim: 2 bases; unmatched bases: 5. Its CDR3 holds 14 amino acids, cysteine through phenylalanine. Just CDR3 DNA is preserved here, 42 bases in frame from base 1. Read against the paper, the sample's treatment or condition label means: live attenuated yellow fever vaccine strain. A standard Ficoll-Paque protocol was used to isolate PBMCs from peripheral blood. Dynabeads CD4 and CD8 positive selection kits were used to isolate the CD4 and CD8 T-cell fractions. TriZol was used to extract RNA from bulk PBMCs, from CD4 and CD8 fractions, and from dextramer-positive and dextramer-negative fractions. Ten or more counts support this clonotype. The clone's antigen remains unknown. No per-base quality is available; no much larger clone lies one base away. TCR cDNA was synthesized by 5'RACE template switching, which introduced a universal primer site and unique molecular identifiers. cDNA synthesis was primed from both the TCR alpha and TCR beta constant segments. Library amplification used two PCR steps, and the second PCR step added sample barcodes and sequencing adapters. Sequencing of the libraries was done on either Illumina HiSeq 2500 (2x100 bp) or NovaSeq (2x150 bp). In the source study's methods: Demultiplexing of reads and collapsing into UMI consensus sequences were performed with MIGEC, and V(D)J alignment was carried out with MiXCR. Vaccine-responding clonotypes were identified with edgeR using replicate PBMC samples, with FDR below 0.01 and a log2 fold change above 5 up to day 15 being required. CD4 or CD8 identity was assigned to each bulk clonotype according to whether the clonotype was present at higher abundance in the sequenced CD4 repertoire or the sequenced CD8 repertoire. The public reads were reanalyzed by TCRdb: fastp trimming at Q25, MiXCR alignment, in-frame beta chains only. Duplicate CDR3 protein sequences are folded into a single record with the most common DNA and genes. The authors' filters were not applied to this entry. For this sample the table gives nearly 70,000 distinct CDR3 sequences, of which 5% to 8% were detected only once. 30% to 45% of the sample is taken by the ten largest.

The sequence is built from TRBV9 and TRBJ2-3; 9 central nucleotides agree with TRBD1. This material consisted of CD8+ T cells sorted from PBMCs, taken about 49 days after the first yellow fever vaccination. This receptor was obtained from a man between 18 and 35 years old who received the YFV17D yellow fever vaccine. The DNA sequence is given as TGTGCCAGCGGGGACAGGGCACACACAGATACGCAGTATTTT. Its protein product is CASGDRAHTDTQYF. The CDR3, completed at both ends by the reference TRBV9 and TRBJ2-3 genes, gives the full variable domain DSGVTQTPKHLITATGQRVTLRCSPRSGDLSVYWYQQSLDQGLQFLIQYYNGEERAKGNILERFSAQQFPDLHSELNLSSLELGDSALYFCASGDRAHTDTQYFGPGTRLTVL.